One sample yielded the 9 T cell receptor beta chains listed below, sequenced in a study of regulatory T cells in long-lasting Graves disease. Time point specified: newly diagnosed GD, antithyroid drugs for less than 3 months. PBMC RNA served as the TCR library source. TCR beta libraries were built with iRepertoire HTBI primers and Arm-PCR of CDR3 regions. TCRdb passed the multiplex PCR reads through MiXCR, listing each CDR3 protein once. Counted here are a few hundred thousand distinct CDR3 sequences, roughly 15% occurring once; the ten biggest clones make up approximately 15%. These data also formed part of another study, on T cells in Graves' hyperthyroidism and ophthalmopathy.

Material: peripheral blood mononuclear cells (PBMCs), obtained at new diagnosis, from a patient treated with antithyroid drugs. These TCRs come from a woman in her forties or fifties with Graves disease.

J is TRBJ2-3 and V is TRBV6-2 or TRBV6-3; D gene ambiguous. V lost 7 bases, J lost 0 bases, and 11 bases lay in between. Looked up from germline, CDR1 is MNHEY and CDR2 is SVGEGT. This CDR3 has 14 residues. CDR3 loop: CASKPTTSTDTQYF. In nucleotides, the CDR3 is TGTGCCAGCAAGCCGACAACTAGCACAGATACGCAGTATTTT.

Details on this clonotype: This may come from a read error, since a much larger clone is one base off. It is likely a read error, because the conserved phenylalanine at the end of the CDR3 is missing. The chain combines TRBV12-3 or TRBV12-4 with TRBJ2-3; D perhaps matches TRBD1 (5 bases). This CDR3 spans 14 amino acids. Trimming removed 6 bases at V and 2 bases at J, with 12 bases between. CDR3 sequence: CASSLMTVTDTQYS. The CDR3 DNA sequence: TGTGCCAGCAGCCTGATGACAGTCACAGATACGCAGTATTCT.

This clonotype was observed many times. V gene TRBV20-1 combines with J gene TRBJ2-1, with D possibly being TRBD2 (5 bases). CDR3 length: 14 amino acids. The V end was cut by 2 bases, the J end by 2 bases, with 10 bases between. The germline V gene has CDR1 DFQATT and CDR2 SNEGSKA (reference sequence). CDR3 region: CSARTVGTYNEQFF. CDR3 in DNA: TGCAGTGCTAGAACAGTCGGGACCTACAATGAGCAGTTCTTC.

The chain has TRBV28 and TRBJ2-1; D possibly corresponds to TRBD1 (6 bases). The length of the CDR3 is 17 residues. Looked up from germline, CDR1 is MDHEN and CDR2 is SYDVKM. The V end lost 7 bases, the J end lost 2 bases, and 21 bases lay between the germline ends. The DNA for the CDR3 is TGTGCCAGCACCGGCGAAAGCACAGGGTCTACCTACAATGAGCAGTTCTTC. This codes for CASTGESTGSTYNEQFF. The variable domain in full, completed from reference TRBV28 and TRBJ2-1, reads DVKVTQSSRYLVKRTGEKVFLECVQDMDHENMFWYRQDPGLGLRLIYFSYDVKMKEKGDIPEGYSVSREKKERFSLILESASTNQTSMYLCASTGESTGSTYNEQFFGPGTRLTVL.

This clonotype has ten or more counts. The rearrangement uses TRBV20-1 and TRBJ1-1, with unresolved D. The CDR3 length is 15 residues. Germline V gene sequence: CDR1 DFQATT, CDR2 SNEGSKA (reference sequence). Trimming cost V 0 bases and J 1 base, with 12 bases left between them. The DNA for the CDR3 is TGCAGTGCTAGAGATTTGGGAACAGAGAACACTGAAGCTTTCTTT. Translating it yields CSARDLGTENTEAFF.

The V gene is TRBV7-8, the J gene TRBJ1-6; D is perhaps TRBD1 (5 bases). The CDR3 is 16 residues long. CDR1 and CDR2 from the germline V gene are SGHVS and FQNEAQ. V lost 1 base and J 10 bases, leaving 17 bases between the germline ends. CDR3 sequence: CASSLGGGGAGSPLHF. The DNA for the CDR3 is TGTGCCAGCAGCTTAGGTGGTGGAGGGGCTGGATCACCCCTCCACTTT. Full variable domain (missing parts from reference TRBV7-8 and TRBJ1-6): GAGVSQSPRYKVAKRGQDVALRCDPISGHVSLFWYQQALGQGPEFLTYFQNEAQLDKSGLPSDRFFAERPEGSVSTLKIQRTQQEDSAVYLCASSLGGGGAGSPLHFGNGTRLTVT.

This clonotype was seen at least ten times. This CDR3 reads CASSHGKYNEQFF. The CDR3 DNA reads as TGTGCCAGCAGCCATGGCAAATACAATGAGCAGTTCTTC. The V gene is TRBV3-1, the J gene TRBJ2-1; no clear D. This CDR3 spans 13 amino acids. V was shortened by 3 bases and J by 4 bases, with 7 bases between the two germline ends. Germline CDR1 and CDR2: LGHDT and YNNKEL (reference sequence).

The chain is built from TRBV27 and TRBJ2-1; D remains unclear. Germline loops: CDR1 MNHEY, CDR2 SMNVEV (reference sequence). The V and J ends lost 0 bases and 7 bases respectively, with 7 bases between them. The CDR3 sequence is 13 residues long. CDR3 sequence: CASSLSLVNEQFF. The CDR3 DNA sequence: TGTGCCAGCAGTTTATCGCTAGTAAATGAGCAGTTCTTC.

This clonotype was counted at least ten times. This chain links TRBV28 with TRBJ2-7, with TRBD1 matching 8 bases. V shed 5 bases, J shed 2 bases, and the junction held 8 bases outside the gene matches. Germline V CDR1 and CDR2: MDHEN, SYDVKM. The CDR3 totals 15 residues. The CDR3 DNA follows: TGTGCCAGCAGTATGACAGGGGTTAGCGCCTACGAGCAGTACTTC. Protein product: CASSMTGVSAYEQYF.